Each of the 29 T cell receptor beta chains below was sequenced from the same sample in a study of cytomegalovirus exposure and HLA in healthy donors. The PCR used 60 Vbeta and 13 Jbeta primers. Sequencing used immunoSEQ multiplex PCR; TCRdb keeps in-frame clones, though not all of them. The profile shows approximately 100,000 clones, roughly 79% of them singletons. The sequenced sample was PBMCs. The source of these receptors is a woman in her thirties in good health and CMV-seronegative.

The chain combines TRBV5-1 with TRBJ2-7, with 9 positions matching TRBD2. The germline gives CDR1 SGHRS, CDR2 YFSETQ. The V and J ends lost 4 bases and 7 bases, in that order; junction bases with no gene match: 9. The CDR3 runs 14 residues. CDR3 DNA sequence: TGCGCCAGCAGCCGTAGCGGGAGTCCCGAAGAGCAGTACTTC. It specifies CASSRSGSPEEQYF.

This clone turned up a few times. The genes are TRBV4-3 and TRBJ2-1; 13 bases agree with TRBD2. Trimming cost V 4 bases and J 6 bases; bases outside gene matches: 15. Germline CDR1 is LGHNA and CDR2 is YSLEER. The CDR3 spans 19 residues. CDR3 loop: CASSPWLGTSGTKGNEQFF. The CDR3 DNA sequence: TGCGCCAGCAGCCCCTGGCTCGGGACTAGCGGGACGAAAGGCAATGAGCAGTTCTTC.

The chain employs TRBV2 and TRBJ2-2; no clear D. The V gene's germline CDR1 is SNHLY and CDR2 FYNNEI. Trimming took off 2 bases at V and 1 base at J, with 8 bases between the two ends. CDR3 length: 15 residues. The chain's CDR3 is CASSEMGRNTGELFF. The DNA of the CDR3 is TGTGCCAGCAGTGAAATGGGCAGGAACACCGGGGAGCTGTTTTTT.

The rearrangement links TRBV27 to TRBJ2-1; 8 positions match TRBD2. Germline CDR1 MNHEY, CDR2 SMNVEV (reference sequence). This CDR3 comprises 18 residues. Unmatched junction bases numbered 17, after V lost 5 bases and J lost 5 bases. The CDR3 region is CASSLRAGGRRSDNEQFF. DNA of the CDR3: TGTGCCAGCAGTCTACGGGCGGGCGGGAGGAGGAGCGACAATGAGCAGTTCTTC.

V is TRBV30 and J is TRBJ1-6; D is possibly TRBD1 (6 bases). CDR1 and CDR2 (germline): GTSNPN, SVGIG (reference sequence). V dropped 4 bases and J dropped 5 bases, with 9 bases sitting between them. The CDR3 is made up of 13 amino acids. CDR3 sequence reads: CAWKWTDNSPLHF. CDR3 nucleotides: TGTGCCTGGAAATGGACAGATAATTCACCCCTCCACTTT.

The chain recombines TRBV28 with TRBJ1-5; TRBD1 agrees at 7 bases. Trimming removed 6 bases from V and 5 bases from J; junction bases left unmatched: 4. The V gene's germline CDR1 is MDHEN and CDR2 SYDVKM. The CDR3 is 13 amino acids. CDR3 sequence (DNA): TGTGCCAGCAGCCCGACAGGGTATCAGCCCCAGCATTTT. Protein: CASSPTGYQPQHF.

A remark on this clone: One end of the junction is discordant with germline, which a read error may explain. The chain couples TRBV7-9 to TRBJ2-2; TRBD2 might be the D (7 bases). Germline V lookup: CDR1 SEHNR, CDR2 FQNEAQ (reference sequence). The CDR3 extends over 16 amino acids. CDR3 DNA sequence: TGTTCCAGCAGCTATAACAGGGAGGGGAACACCGGGGAGCTGTTTTTT. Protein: CSSSYNREGNTGELFF.

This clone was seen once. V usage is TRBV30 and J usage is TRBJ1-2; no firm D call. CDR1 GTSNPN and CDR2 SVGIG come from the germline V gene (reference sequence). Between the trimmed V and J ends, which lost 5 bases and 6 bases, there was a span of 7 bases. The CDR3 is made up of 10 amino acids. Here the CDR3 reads CAWGTDGYTF. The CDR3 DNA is TGTGCCTGGGGTACGGATGGCTACACCTTC.

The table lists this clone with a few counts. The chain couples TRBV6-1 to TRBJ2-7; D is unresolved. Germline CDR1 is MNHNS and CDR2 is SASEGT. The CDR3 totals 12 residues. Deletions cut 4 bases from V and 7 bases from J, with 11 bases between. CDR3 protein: CASSGPSLEQYF. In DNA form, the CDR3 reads TGTGCCAGCAGTGGCCCCTCACTAGAGCAGTACTTC.

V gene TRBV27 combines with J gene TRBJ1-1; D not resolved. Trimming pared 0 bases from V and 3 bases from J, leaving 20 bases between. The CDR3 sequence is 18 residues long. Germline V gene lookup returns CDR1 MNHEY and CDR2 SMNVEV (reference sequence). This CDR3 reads CASSLSMSGGERDTEAFF. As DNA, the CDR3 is TGTGCCAGCAGTTTATCGATGTCTGGCGGGGAGAGGGACACTGAAGCTTTCTTT.

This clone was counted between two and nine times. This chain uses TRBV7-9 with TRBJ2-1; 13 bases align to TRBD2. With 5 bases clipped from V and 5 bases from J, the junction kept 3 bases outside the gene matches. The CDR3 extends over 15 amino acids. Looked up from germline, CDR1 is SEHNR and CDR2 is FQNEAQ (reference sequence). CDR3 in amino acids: CASSRGTSGDNEQFF. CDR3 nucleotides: TGTGCCAGCAGCCGCGGGACTAGCGGGGACAATGAGCAGTTCTTC. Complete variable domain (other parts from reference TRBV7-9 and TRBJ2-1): DTGVSQNPRHKITKRGQNVTFRCDPISEHNRLYWYRQTLGQGPEFLTYFQNEAQLEKSRLLSDRFSAERPKGSFSTLEIQRTEQGDSAMYLCASSRGTSGDNEQFFGPGTRLTVL.

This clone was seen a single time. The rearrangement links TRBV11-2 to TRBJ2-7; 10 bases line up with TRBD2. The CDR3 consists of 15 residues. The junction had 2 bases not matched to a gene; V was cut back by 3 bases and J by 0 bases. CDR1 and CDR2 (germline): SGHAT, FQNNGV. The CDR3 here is CASSLTSGSSYEQYF. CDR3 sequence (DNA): TGTGCCAGCAGCTTGACTAGCGGGTCCTCCTACGAGCAGTACTTC.

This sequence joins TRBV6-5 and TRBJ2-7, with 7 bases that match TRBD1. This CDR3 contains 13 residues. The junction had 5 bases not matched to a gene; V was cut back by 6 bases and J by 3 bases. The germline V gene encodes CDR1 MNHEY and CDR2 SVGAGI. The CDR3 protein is CASSSDRIYEQYF. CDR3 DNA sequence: TGTGCCAGCAGCTCGGACAGGATCTACGAGCAGTACTTC.

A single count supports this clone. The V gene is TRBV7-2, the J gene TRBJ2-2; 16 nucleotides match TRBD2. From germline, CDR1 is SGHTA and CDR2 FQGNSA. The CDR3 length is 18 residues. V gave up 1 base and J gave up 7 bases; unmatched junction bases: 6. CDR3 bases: TGTGCCAGCAGCTTAGGGGGACTAGCGGGAGGGCCCGTCGGGGAGCTGTTTTTT. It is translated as CASSLGGLAGGPVGELFF.

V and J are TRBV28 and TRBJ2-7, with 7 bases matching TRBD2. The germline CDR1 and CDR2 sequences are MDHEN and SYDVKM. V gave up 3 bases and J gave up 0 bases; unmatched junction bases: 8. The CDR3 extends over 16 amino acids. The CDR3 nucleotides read TGTGCCAGCAGTTTCCCACTAGCGAGTTCCTCCTACGAGCAGTACTTC. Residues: CASSFPLASSSYEQYF.

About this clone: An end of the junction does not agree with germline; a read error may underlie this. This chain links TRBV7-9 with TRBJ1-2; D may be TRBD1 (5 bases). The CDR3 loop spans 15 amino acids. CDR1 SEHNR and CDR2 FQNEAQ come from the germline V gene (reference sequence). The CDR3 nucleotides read TGTTCCAGCAGCTTAGCGCAGACAGACGGCTATGGCTACACCTTC. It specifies CSSSLAQTDGYGYTF.

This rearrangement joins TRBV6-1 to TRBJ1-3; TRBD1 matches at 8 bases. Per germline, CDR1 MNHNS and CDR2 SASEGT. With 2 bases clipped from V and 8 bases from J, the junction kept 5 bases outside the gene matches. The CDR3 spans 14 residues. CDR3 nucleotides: TGTGCCAGCAGTGAACACAGGGGGGTGGACACCATATATTTT. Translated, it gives CASSEHRGVDTIYF.

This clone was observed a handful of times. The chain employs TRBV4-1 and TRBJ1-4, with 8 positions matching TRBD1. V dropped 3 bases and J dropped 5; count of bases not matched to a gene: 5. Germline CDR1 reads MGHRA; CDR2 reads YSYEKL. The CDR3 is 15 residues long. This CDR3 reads CASSQVTGANEKLFF. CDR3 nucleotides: TGCGCCAGCAGCCAGGTGACAGGGGCGAATGAAAAACTGTTTTTT.

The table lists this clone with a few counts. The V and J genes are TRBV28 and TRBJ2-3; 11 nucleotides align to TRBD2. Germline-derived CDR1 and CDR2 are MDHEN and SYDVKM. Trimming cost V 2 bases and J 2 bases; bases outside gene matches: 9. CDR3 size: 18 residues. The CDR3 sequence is CASSLTGLAVVATDTQYF. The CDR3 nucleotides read TGTGCCAGCAGTTTAACGGGACTAGCGGTCGTCGCCACAGATACGCAGTATTTT.

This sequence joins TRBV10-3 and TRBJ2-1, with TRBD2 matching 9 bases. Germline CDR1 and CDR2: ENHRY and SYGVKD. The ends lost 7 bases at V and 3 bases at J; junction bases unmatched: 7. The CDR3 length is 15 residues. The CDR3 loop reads CAINRGLANYNEQFF. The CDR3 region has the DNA TGTGCCATCAATAGGGGACTAGCAAACTACAATGAGCAGTTCTTC.

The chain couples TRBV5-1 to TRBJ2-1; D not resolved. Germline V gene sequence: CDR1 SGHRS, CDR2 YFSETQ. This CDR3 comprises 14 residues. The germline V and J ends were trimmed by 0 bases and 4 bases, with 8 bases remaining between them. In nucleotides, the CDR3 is TGCGCCAGCAGCTTGGTCCCCGCGTACAATGAGCAGTTCTTC. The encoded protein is CASSLVPAYNEQFF.

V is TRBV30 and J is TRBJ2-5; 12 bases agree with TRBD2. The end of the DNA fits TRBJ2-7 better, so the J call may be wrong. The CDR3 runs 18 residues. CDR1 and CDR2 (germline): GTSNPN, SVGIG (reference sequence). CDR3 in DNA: TGTGCCTGGAGTGTACTAGCGGGAGGCCCTGGCCGCTCCTACGAGCAGTACTTC. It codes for CAWSVLAGGPGRSYEQYF.

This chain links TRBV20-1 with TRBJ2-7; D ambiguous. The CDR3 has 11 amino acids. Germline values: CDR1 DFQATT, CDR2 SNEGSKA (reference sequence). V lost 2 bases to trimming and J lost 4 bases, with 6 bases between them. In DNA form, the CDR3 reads TGCAGTGCTAGACTAGTTTACGAGCAGTACTTC. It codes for CSARLVYEQYF.

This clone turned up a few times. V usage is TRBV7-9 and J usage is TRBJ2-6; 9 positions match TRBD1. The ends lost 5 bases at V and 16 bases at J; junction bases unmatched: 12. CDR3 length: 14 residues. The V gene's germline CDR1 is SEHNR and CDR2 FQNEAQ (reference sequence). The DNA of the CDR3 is TGTGCCAGCAGCCCATACGGGACAGGGACGTTTCTGACTTTC. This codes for CASSPYGTGTFLTF. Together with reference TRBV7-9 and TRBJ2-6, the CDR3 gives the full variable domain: DTGVSQNPRHKITKRGQNVTFRCDPISEHNRLYWYRQTLGQGPEFLTYFQNEAQLEKSRLLSDRFSAERPKGSFSTLEIQRTEQGDSAMYLCASSPYGTGTFLTFGAGSRLTVL.

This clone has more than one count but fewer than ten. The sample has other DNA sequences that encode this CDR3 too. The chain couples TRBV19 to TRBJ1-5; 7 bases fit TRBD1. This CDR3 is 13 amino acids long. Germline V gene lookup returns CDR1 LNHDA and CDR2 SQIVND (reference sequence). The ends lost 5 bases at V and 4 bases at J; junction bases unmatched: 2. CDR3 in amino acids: CASSVDRNQPQHF. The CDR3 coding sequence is TGTGCCAGTAGTGTGGACAGGAATCAGCCCCAGCATTTT.

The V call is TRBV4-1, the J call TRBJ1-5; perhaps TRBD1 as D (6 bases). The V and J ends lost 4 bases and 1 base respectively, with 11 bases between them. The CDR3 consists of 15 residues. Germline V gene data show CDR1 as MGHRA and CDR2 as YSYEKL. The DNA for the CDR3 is TGCGCCAGCAGCCCGGGACATCCCAGCAATCAGCCCCAGCATTTT. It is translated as CASSPGHPSNQPQHF.

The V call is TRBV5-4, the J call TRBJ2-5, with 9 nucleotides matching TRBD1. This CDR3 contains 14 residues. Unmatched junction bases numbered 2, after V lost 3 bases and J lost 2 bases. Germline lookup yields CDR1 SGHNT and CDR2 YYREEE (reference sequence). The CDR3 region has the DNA TGTGCCAGCAGCTCGGGACAGGGACAAGAGACCCAGTACTTC. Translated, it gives CASSSGQGQETQYF.

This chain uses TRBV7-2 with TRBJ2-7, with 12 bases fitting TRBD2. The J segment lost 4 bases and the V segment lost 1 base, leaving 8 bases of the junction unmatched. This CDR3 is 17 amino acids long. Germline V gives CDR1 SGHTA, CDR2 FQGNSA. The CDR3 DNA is TGTGCCAGCAGCTTAGTGGAACTAGCGGGAGGACCATACGAGCAGTACTTC. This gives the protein CASSLVELAGGPYEQYF.

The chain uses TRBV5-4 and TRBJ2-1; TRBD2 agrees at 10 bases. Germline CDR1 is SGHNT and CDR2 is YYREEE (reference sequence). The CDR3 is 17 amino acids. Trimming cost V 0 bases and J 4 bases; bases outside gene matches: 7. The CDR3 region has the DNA TGTGCCAGCAGCTTGGGGCTGGGTAGCGGGGGGTACAATGAGCAGTTCTTC. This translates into CASSLGLGSGGYNEQFF.